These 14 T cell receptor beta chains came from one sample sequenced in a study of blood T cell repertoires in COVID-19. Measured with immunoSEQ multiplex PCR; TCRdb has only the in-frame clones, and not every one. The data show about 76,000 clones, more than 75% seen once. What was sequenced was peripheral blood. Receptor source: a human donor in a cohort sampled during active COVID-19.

CDR3 bases: TGTGCCAGCAGCAAAGCGCTCAGAGATACGCAGTATTTT. This sequence encodes CASSKALRDTQYF. The chain carries TRBV21-1 and TRBJ2-3; the table's D gene call, TRBD1, was not cross checked with the DNA. TRBV21-1 is marked as a pseudogene. The CDR3 is 13 residues long.

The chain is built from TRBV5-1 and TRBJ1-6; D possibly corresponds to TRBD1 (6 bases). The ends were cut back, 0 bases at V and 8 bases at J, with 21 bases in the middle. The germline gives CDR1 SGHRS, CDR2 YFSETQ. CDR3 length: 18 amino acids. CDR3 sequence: CASSLVGGGTGSHSPLHF. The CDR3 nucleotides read TGCGCCAGCAGCTTGGTAGGTGGGGGAACAGGGAGTCATTCACCCCTCCACTTT.

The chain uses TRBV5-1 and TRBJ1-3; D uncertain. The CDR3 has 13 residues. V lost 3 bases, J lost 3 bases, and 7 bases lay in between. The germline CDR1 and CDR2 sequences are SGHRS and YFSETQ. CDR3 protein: CASSSGGGNTIYF. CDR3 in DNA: TGCGCCAGCAGCTCCGGTGGTGGAAACACCATATATTTT.

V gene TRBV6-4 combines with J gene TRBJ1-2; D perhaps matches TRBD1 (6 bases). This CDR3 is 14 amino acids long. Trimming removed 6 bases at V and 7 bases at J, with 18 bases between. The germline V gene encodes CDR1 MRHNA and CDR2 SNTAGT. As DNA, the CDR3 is TGTGCCAGCAGGGCAGAACAGGGCATTGGTGGCTACACCTTC. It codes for CASRAEQGIGGYTF.

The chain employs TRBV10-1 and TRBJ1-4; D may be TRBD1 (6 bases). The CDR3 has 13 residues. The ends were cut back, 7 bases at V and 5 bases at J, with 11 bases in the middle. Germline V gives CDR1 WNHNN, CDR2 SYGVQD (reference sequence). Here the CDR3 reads CASNSGQNEKLFF. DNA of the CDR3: TGCGCCAGCAATAGTGGACAGAATGAAAAACTGTTTTTT.

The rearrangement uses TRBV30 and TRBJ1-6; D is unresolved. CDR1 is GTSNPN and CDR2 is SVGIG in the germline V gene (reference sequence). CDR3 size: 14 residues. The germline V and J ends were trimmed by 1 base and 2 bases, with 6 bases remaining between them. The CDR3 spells CAWSELTYNSPLHF. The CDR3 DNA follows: TGTGCCTGGAGTGAACTTACCTATAATTCACCCCTCCACTTT.

CDR3 sequence: CASSFPGTDTQYF. CDR3 nucleotides: TGCGCCAGCAGCTTTCCAGGGACAGATACGCAGTATTTT. The chain is built from TRBV5-1 and TRBJ2-3; a weak D match, TRBD1 (5 bases). Germline CDR1 is SGHRS and CDR2 is YFSETQ. The CDR3 is made up of 13 amino acids. Trimming pared 2 bases from V and 3 bases from J, leaving 7 bases between.

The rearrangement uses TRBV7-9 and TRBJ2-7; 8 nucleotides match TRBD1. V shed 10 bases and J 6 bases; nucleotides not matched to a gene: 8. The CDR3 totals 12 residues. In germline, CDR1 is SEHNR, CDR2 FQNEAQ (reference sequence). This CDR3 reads CATRLDRGEQYF. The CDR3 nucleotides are TGTGCCACGCGCCTCGACAGGGGCGAGCAGTACTTC.

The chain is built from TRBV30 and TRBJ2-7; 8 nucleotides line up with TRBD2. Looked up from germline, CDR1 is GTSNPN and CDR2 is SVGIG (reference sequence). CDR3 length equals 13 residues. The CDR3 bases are TGTGCTCGTAGAACTAGCGGTTTTGGGGAGCAGTACTTC. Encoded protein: CARRTSGFGEQYF.

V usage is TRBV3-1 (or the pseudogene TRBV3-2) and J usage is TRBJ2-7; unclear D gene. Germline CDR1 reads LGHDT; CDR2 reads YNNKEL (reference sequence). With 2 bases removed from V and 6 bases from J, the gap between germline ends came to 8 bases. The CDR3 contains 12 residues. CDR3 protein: CASSQSNGEQYF. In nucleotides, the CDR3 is TGTGCCAGCAGCCAATCGAACGGCGAGCAGTACTTC.

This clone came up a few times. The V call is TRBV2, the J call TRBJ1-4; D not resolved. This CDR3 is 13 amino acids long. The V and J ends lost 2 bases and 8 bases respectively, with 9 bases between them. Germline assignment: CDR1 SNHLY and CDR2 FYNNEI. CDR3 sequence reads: CASSENGREKLFF. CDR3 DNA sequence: TGTGCCAGCAGTGAAAACGGCAGGGAAAAACTGTTTTTT.

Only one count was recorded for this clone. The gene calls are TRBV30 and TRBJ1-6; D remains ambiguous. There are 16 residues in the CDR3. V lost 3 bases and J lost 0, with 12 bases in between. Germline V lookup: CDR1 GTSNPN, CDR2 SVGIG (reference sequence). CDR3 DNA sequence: TGTGCCTGGAGGAGTCATCTGAGCTCCTATAATTCACCCCTCCACTTT. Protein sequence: CAWRSHLSSYNSPLHF.

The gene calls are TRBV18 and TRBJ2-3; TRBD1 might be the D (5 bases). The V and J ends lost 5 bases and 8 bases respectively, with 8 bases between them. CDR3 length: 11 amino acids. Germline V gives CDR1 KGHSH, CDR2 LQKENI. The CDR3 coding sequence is TGTGCCAGCTCAGGGGCCAGTACGCAGTATTTT. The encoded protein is CASSGASTQYF.

The CDR3: CASSLQGGNEQFF. The CDR3 DNA reads TGTGCCAGCAGCTTACAGGGGGGCAATGAGCAGTTCTTC. The chain employs TRBV7-3 and TRBJ2-1, with TRBD1 as a possible D gene (7 bases). Germline lookup yields CDR1 SGHTA and CDR2 FQGTGA. CDR3 length: 13 amino acids. Trimming cost V 2 bases and J 6 bases, with 8 bases left between them.